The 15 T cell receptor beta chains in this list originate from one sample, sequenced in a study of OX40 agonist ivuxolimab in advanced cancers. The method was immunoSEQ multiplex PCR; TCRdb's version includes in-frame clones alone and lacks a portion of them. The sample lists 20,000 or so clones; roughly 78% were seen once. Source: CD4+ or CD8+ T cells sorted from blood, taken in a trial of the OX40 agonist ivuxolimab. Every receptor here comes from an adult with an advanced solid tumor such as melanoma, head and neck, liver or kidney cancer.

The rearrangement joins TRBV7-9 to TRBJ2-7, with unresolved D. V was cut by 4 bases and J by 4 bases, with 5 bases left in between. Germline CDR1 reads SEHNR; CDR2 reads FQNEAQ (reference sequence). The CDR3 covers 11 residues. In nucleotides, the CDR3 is TGTGCCAGCAGCTCCTTATACGAGCAGTACTTC. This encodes CASSSLYEQYF.

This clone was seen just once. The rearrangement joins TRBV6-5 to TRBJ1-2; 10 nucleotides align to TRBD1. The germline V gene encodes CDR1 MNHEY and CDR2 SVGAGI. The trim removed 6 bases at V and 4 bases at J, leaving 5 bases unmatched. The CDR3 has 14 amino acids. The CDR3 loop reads CASRGQGPIYGYTF. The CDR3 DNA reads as TGTGCCAGCAGGGGACAGGGGCCAATCTATGGCTACACCTTC.

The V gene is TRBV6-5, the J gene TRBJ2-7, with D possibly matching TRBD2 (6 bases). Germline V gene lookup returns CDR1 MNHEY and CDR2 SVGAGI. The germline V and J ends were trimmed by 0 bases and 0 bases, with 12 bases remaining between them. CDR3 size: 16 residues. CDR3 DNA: TGTGCCAGCAGTTACTCGGTCGGGAGCCTCTCCTACGAGCAGTACTTC. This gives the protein CASSYSVGSLSYEQYF.

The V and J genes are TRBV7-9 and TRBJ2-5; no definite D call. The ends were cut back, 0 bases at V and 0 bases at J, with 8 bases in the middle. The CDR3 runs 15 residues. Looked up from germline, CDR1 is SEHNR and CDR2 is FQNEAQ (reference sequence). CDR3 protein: CASSLANKYQETQYF. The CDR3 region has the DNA TGTGCCAGCAGCTTAGCGAACAAATACCAAGAGACCCAGTACTTC.

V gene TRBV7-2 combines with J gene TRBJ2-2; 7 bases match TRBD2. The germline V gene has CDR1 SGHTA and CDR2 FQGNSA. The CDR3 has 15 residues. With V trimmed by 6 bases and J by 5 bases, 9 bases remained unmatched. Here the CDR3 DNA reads TGTGCCAGCAGTAGGAGTCGGCGGGGGACCGGGGAGCTGTTTTTT. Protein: CASSRSRRGTGELFF. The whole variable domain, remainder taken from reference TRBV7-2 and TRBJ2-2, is GAGVSQSPSNKVTEKGKDVELRCDPISGHTALYWYRQSLGQGLEFLIYFQGNSAPDKSGLPSDRFSAERTGGSVSTLTIQRTQQEDSAVYLCASSRSRRGTGELFFGEGSRLTVL.

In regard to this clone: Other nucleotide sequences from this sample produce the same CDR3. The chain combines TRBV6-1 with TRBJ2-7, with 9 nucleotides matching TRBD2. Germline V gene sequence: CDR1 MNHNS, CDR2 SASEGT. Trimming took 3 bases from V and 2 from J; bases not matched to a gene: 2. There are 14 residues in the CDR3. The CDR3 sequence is CASSEASGAYEQYF. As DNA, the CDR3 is TGTGCCAGCAGTGAGGCTAGCGGGGCCTACGAGCAGTACTTC.

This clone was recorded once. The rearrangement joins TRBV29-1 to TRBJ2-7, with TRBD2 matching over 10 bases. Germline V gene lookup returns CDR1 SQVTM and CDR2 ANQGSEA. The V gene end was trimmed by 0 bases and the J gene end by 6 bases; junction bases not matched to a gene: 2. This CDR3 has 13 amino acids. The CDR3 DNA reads TGCAGCGTTGAAGATGTAGCGGGAGGCGAGCAGTACTTC. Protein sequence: CSVEDVAGGEQYF.

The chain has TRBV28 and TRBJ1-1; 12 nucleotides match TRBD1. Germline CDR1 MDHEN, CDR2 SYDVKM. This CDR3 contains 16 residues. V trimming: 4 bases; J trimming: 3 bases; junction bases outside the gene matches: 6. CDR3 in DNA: TGTGCCAGCAGTTGGGGACAGGGGGCGCGTCACACTGAAGCTTTCTTT. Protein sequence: CASSWGQGARHTEAFF. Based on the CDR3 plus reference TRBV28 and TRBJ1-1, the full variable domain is DVKVTQSSRYLVKRTGEKVFLECVQDMDHENMFWYRQDPGLGLRLIYFSYDVKMKEKGDIPEGYSVSREKKERFSLILESASTNQTSMYLCASSWGQGARHTEAFFGQGTRLTVV.

CDR3 nucleotides: TGTGCCAGCAGCTTCGCGACTAGCGGGAACACCGGGGAGCTGTTTTTT. Its protein is CASSFATSGNTGELFF. The genes are TRBV13 and TRBJ2-2; TRBD2 matches 9 bases. V lost 3 bases, J lost 1 base, and 3 bases stayed unmatched. The CDR3 runs 16 residues. Germline values: CDR1 PRHDT, CDR2 FYEKMQ (reference sequence).

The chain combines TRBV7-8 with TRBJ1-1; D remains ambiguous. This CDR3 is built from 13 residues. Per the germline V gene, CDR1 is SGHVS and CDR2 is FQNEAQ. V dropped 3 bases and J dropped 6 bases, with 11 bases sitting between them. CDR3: CASSLLGLAEAFF. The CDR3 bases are TGTGCCAGCAGCTTGTTGGGTTTAGCTGAAGCTTTCTTT. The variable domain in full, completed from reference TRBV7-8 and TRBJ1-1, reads GAGVSQSPRYKVAKRGQDVALRCDPISGHVSLFWYQQALGQGPEFLTYFQNEAQLDKSGLPSDRFFAERPEGSVSTLKIQRTQQEDSAVYLCASSLLGLAEAFFGQGTRLTVV.

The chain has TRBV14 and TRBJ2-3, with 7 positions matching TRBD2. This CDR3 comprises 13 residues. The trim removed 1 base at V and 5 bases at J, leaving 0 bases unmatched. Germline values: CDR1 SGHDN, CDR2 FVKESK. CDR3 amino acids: CASSQVAGDTQYF. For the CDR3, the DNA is TGTGCCAGCAGCCAAGTAGCGGGAGATACGCAGTATTTT.

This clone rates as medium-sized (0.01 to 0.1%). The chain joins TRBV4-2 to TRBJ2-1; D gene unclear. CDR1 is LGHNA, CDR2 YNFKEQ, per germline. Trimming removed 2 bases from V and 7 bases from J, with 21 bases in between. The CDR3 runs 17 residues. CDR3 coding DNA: TGTGCCAGCAGCCAAACTCCTAGGGTTTATAAGAGGAATGAGCAGTTCTTC. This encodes CASSQTPRVYKRNEQFF.

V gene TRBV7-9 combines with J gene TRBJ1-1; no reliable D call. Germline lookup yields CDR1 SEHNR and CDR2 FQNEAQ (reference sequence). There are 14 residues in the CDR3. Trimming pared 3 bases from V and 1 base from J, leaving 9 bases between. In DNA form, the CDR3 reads TGTGCCAGCAGCTTTGGGTCGCCGAACACTGAAGCTTTCTTT. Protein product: CASSFGSPNTEAFF.

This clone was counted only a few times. CDR3 coding DNA: TGTGCCAGCAGCTCACTAGCGGGACGATACAATGAGCAGTTCTTC. Encoded protein: CASSSLAGRYNEQFF. V and J are TRBV5-6 and TRBJ2-1; 10 positions agree with TRBD2. This CDR3 spans 15 amino acids. J lost 4 bases, V lost 3 bases, and 4 bases had no gene match. The germline CDR1 and CDR2 sequences are SGHDT and YYEEEE.

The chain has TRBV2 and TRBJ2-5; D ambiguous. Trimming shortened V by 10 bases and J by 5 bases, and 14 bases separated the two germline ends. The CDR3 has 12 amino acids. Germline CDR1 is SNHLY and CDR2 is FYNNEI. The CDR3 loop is CATAVGLETQYF. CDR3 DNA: TGTGCCACCGCGGTGGGGTTGGAGACCCAGTACTTC.